What follows are 10 T cell receptor beta chains derived from one specimen sequenced in a study of identifying expanded T cells in peripheral blood. Here immunoSEQ multiplex PCR was the method, and the copy in TCRdb shows in-frame clones only, minus some. The data hold tens of thousands of clones, with roughly 84% observed a single time. Sequenced sample: blood. These receptors came from a person between 18 and 75 years old in good health.

The chain recombines TRBV1 with TRBJ1-1; the table's D call TRBD1 went unverified against the DNA. TRBV1 is noted as a pseudogene. The CDR3 is 17 residues long. Here the CDR3 reads CTSSQVTTGFRGTEAFF. CDR3 coding DNA: TGCACCAGCAGCCAAGTGACGACAGGATTCCGGGGCACTGAAGCTTTCTTT.

This clone was counted a single time. The V and J genes are TRBV25-1 and TRBJ2-5; tentative D call: TRBD2 (5 bases). The germline V and J ends were trimmed by 5 bases and 0 bases, with 16 bases remaining between them. The CDR3 sequence is 16 residues long. Germline-derived CDR1 and CDR2 are MGHDK and SYGVNS. Here the CDR3 reads CASSPLGMDYQETQYF. DNA of the CDR3: TGTGCCAGCAGTCCTCTCGGGATGGACTACCAAGAGACCCAGTACTTC.

The J gene is TRBJ1-4, the V gene TRBV6-5, with 8 bases that match TRBD1. Germline-derived CDR1 and CDR2 are MNHEY and SVGAGI. The J segment lost 8 bases and the V segment lost 6 bases, leaving 11 bases of the junction unmatched. CDR3 length: 15 residues. CDR3 nucleotides: TGTGCCAGCAGACAATCTCTCAGGGGGCAAGAAAAACTGTTTTTT. Residues: CASRQSLRGQEKLFF.

The genes are TRBV6-1 and TRBJ1-1; D might be TRBD1 (5 bases). Trimming removed 5 bases at V and 0 bases at J, with 10 bases between. CDR1 MNHNS and CDR2 SASEGT come from the germline V gene. The length of the CDR3 is 14 residues. This CDR3 reads CASSPRGVNTEAFF. As DNA, the CDR3 is TGTGCCAGCAGTCCTCGGGGGGTGAACACTGAAGCTTTCTTT.

The gene calls are TRBV6-5 and TRBJ1-2, with 11 bases aligning to TRBD1. The CDR3 totals 15 residues. Germline CDR1 MNHEY, CDR2 SVGAGI. With V trimmed by 6 bases and J by 6 bases, 9 bases remained unmatched. The CDR3 reads CASREPGQGDNGYTF. CDR3 DNA: TGTGCCAGCAGGGAGCCGGGACAGGGGGATAATGGCTACACCTTC.

CDR3 nucleotides: TGTGCCAGCCTCCCCCCGGGGGGCCGTTCCTACGAGCAGTACTTC. Translated: CASLPPGGRSYEQYF. The chain has TRBV7-2 and TRBJ2-7; D perhaps matches TRBD2 (7 bases). In germline, CDR1 is SGHTA, CDR2 FQGNSA. Trimming cost V 8 bases and J 1 base, with 18 bases left between them. The CDR3 sequence is 15 residues long.

The chain has TRBV5-1 and TRBJ2-3; weak D call: TRBD1 (6 bases). The CDR3 is 16 residues long. Germline loops: CDR1 SGHRS, CDR2 YFSETQ. V lost 4 bases to trimming and J lost 0 bases, with 15 bases between them. CDR3 in amino acids: CASSPPTGASTDTQYF. In DNA, the CDR3 is TGCGCCAGCAGCCCCCCGACAGGCGCTAGCACAGATACGCAGTATTTT.

The chain has TRBV4-1 and TRBJ1-4; 8 bases fit TRBD1. Germline V gene data show CDR1 as MGHRA and CDR2 as YSYEKL. This CDR3 spans 17 amino acids. Trimming at V came to 0 bases and at J to 5 bases, leaving 8 bases not matched to a gene. The CDR3 here is CASSQDPAGGPNEKLFF. As DNA, the CDR3 is TGCGCCAGCAGCCAAGATCCGGCAGGGGGCCCGAATGAAAAACTGTTTTTT.

The rearrangement joins TRBV18 to TRBJ2-7, with no clear D. V shed 3 bases and J shed 0 bases, with 6 bases lying between them. There are 13 residues in the CDR3. Germline CDR1 KGHSH, CDR2 LQKENI. The DNA of the CDR3 is TGTGCCAGCTCACCCGCCAGCTCCTACGAGCAGTACTTC. This gives the protein CASSPASSYEQYF.

This rearrangement joins TRBV5-5 to TRBJ2-5, with TRBD2 identical over 12 bases. Trimming cost V 2 bases and J 5 bases; bases outside gene matches: 7. Germline CDR1 SGHKS, CDR2 YYEKEE (reference sequence). The CDR3 spans 16 residues. CDR3 sequence: CASSLGTSGGTETQYF. The CDR3 bases are TGTGCCAGCAGCTTAGGAACTAGCGGGGGGACGGAGACCCAGTACTTC.